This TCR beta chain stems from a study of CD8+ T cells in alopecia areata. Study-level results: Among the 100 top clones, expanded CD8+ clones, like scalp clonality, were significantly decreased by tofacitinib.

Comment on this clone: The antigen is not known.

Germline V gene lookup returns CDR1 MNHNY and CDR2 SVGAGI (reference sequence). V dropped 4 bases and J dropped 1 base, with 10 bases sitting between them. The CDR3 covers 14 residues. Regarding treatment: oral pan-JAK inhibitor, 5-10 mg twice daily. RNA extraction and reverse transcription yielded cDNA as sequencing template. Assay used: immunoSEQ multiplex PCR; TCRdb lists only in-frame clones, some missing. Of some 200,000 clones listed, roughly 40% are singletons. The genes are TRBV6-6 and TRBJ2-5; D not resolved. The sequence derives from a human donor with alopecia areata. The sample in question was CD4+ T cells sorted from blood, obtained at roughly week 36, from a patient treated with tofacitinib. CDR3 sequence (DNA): TGTGCCAGCAGTTTGGGTCGCGTCCAAGAGACCCAGTACTTC. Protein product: CASSLGRVQETQYF.